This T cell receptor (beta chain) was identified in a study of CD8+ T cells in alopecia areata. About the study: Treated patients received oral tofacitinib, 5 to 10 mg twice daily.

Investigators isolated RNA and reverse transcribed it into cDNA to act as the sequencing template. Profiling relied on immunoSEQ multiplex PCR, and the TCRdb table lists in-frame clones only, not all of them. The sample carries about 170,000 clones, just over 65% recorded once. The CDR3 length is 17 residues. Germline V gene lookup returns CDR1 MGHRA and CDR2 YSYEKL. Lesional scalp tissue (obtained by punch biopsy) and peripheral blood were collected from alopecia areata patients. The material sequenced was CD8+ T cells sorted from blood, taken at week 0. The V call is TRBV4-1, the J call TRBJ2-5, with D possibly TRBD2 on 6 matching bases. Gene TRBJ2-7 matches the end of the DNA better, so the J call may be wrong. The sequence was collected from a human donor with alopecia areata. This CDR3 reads CASSQGIWEAYSYEQYF. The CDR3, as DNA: TGCGCCAGCAGCCAGGGGATCTGGGAGGCCTATTCTTACGAGCAGTACTTC.